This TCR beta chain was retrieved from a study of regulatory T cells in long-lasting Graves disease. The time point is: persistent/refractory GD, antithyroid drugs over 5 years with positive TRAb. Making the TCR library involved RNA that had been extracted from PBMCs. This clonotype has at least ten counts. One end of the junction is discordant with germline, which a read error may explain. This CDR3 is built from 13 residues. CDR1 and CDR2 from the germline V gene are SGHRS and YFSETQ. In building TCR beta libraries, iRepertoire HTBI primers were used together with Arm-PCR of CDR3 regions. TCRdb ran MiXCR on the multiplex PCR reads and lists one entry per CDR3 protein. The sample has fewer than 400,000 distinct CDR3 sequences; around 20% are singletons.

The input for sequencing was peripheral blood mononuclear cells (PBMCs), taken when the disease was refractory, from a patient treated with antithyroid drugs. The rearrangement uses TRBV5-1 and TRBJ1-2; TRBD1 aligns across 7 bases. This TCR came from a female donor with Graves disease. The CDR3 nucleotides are TGTGCCAGCAGCTTAGGCAGGGGGGATGGCTACACCTTC. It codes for CASSLGRGDGYTF.